The clone carrying this TCR beta chain was counted a few times. Its antigen is undetermined. This sample stems from a study of CD8 T cells in ankylosing spondylitis. TCRdb independently ran MiXCR on the 5' RACE reads; one entry per CDR3 protein. The data show around 210,000 distinct CDR3 sequences, 8% to 10% seen once. General observations from the study: A motif in TCR beta, a set of about eight highly homologous variants, appeared characteristic of ankylosing spondylitis blood.

Trimming took 3 bases from V and 1 from J; bases not matched to a gene: 5. CDR1 and CDR2 (germline): DFQATT, SNEGSKA (reference sequence). The CDR3 consists of 15 residues. The sequenced sample was blood, either unsorted or a sorted T cell fraction (not recorded which). The rearrangement joins TRBV20-1 to TRBJ2-1, with 8 bases aligning to TRBD2. This TCR was recovered from a female donor with ankylosing spondylitis or in good health (not recorded which). This chain's CDR3 is CSARAGTSSYNEQFF. The CDR3 DNA follows: TGCAGTGCTAGGGCCGGGACTAGTTCCTACAATGAGCAGTTCTTC.